This TCR beta chain was sequenced during a study of cytomegalovirus exposure and HLA in healthy donors. The study, taken as a whole, reports: Among donors in an Asian-associated ancestry cluster, a later analysis reportedly found fewer N-insertions than the approximately 670-donor mean. There were several of the most significant clusters that appeared linked to common viral pathogens in a later analysis. Published work reported that the classifier diagnosed cytomegalovirus status with high specificity and sensitivity.

The study ran its PCR with 60 Vbeta and 13 Jbeta primers. The method was immunoSEQ multiplex PCR; TCRdb's version includes in-frame clones alone and lacks a portion of them. The sample shows roughly 150,000 clones, 60% to 80% of them seen only once. For this clone: Its specificity is not known.

Trimming stripped 5 bases from V and 2 bases from J, with 22 bases between. Germline V gene sequence: CDR1 LNHDA, CDR2 SQIVND (reference sequence). CDR3 length equals 17 residues. The TCR sequence derives from a man aged 18-30 years in good health and CMV-seropositive. Sample: PBMCs. The V gene is TRBV19, the J gene TRBJ2-7; D is uncertain. CDR3 bases: TGTGCCAGTAGTGCACGGCCGGCTAGGTCGGGTGCCTACGAGCAGTACTTC. It encodes CASSARPARSGAYEQYF.